Below, 9 T cell receptor beta chains from the same sample are listed, as sequenced in a study of T-cell reconstitution after alpha-beta-depleted transplantation in children. Unique molecular identifiers were used to barcode this TCRbeta library. TCRdb used MiXCR to reprocess the PCR reads, holding one entry per CDR3 protein. The data show around 450,000 distinct CDR3 sequences, 43% seen once. This specimen was PBMCs, taken before TCRalphabeta/CD19-depleted stem cell transplant. The receptors shown here come from a girl aged 2 to 10 with aplastic anemia, due to receive a stem cell transplant.

The rearrangement joins TRBV29-1 to TRBJ1-1; 12 nucleotides line up with TRBD1. This CDR3 contains 18 residues. J lost 0 bases, V lost 6 bases, and 14 bases had no gene match. Germline-derived CDR1 and CDR2 are SQVTM and ANQGSEA. The CDR3 sequence: CSVEFTGTGGLMNTEAFF. In DNA form, the CDR3 reads TGCAGCGTCGAATTTACCGGGACAGGGGGCCTCATGAACACTGAAGCTTTCTTT.

The chain uses TRBV20-1 and TRBJ2-1; D could derive from TRBD1 or TRBD2 (6 bases each). This CDR3 contains 13 residues. Trimming pared 6 bases from V and 8 bases from J, leaving 17 bases between. Germline V CDR1 and CDR2: DFQATT, SNEGSKA (reference sequence). In DNA, the CDR3 is TGCAGTGCGGAGACTAGAGGGGGATATGAGCAGTTCTTC. Amino acid sequence: CSAETRGGYEQFF.

This clonotype showed up many times. The V and J genes are TRBV7-3 and TRBJ1-1; no firm D call. The CDR3 loop spans 15 amino acids. The germline gives CDR1 SGHTA, CDR2 FQGTGA. V dropped 5 bases and J dropped 0 bases, with 13 bases sitting between them. The CDR3 protein is CASSPADGMNTEAFF. The CDR3 nucleotides read TGTGCCAGCAGCCCTGCTGACGGAATGAACACTGAAGCTTTCTTT. Using reference TRBV7-3 and TRBJ1-1 for the parts outside the CDR3, the full variable domain is GAGVSQTPSNKVTEKGKYVELRCDPISGHTALYWYRQSLGQGPEFLIYFQGTGAADDSGLPNDRFFAVRPEGSVSTLKIQRTERGDSAVYLCASSPADGMNTEAFFGQGTRLTVV.

The chain joins TRBV12-3 or TRBV12-4 to TRBJ2-5; TRBD2 aligns across 9 bases. V gave up 5 bases and J gave up 4 bases; unmatched junction bases: 11. CDR3 length: 16 amino acids. DNA of the CDR3: TGTGCCAGCAGTCCTGTAACTAGCGGGCCTGTAGAGACCCAGTACTTC. This encodes CASSPVTSGPVETQYF.

V is TRBV7-2 and J is TRBJ2-1; 8 bases map to TRBD1. Germline V lookup: CDR1 SGHTA, CDR2 FQGNSA. CDR3 length: 15 amino acids. Trimming cost V 5 bases and J 6 bases; bases outside gene matches: 9. CDR3 DNA sequence: TGTGCCAGCAGCCTCAACGGCAGGGGGCTCAATGAGCAGTTCTTC. As protein: CASSLNGRGLNEQFF.

Points on this clonotype: The CDR3 does not close with the conserved phenylalanine or tryptophan, likely indicating a read error. Written as DNA, the CDR3 is TGCACGTCGTACATCAAAGAGACCCAGTACTCC. Translation gives CTSYIKETQYS. J is TRBJ2-5 and V is TRBV20-1; no reliable D call. The CDR3 spans 11 residues. CDR1 DFQATT and CDR2 SNEGSKA come from the germline V gene (reference sequence).

The table lists this clonotype with many counts. The chain has TRBV9 and TRBJ1-2; TRBD1 matches 9 bases. In germline, CDR1 is SGDLS, CDR2 YYNGEE. V shed 3 bases and J 5 bases; nucleotides not matched to a gene: 2. This CDR3 spans 13 amino acids. The CDR3, as DNA: TGTGCCAGCAGCGGTGGACAGGGGTATGGCTACACCTTC. Its translation is CASSGGQGYGYTF.

This clonotype was counted only a few times. This CDR3 reads CATSREVGAGGPYEQYF. In nucleotides, the CDR3 is TGTGCCACCAGCAGAGAAGTGGGGGCGGGAGGGCCGTACGAGCAGTACTTC. This rearrangement joins TRBV15 to TRBJ2-7, with TRBD2 matching 9 bases. CDR3 length: 17 amino acids. The germline CDR1 and CDR2 sequences are LNHNV and YYDKDF (reference sequence). Germline trimming cut 0 bases from V and 4 bases from J; bases unmatched to any gene: 10.

V and J are TRBV9 and TRBJ2-5; the match to TRBD1 covers 7 bases. This CDR3 is built from 16 residues. Trimming cost V 2 bases and J 5 bases; bases outside gene matches: 12. Germline CDR1 SGDLS, CDR2 YYNGEE. CDR3 sequence: CASSVSYAGRGETQYF. CDR3 bases: TGTGCCAGCAGCGTTAGTTATGCCGGCAGGGGGGAGACCCAGTACTTC.